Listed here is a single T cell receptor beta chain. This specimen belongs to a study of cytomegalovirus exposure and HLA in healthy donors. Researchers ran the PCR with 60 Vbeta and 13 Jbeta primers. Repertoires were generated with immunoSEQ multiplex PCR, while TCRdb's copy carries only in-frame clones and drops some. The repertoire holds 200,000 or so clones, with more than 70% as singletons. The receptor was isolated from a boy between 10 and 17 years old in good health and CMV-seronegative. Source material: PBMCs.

The DNA for the CDR3 is TGTGCCAGTAGTATAGATCTTGGGGGGGCACCGAATCAGCCCCAGCATTTT. Residues: CASSIDLGGAPNQPQHF. The V and J genes are TRBV19 and TRBJ1-5; D possibly corresponds to TRBD1 (6 bases). With 0 bases removed from V and 4 bases from J, the gap between germline ends came to 16 bases. CDR3 length: 17 residues. Germline V gives CDR1 LNHDA, CDR2 SQIVND (reference sequence).